This TCR beta chain was sequenced in a study of human T cells and chemical hapten exposure. Study-wide context: TCR yields per sample varied mostly from small pooled library volume differences.

CDR1 and CDR2 from the germline V gene are MGHDK and SYGVNS. Trimming pared 3 bases from V and 7 bases from J, leaving 13 bases between. This CDR3 spans 14 amino acids. Time point noted: healthy volunteer bleed at 2 weeks. Before extraction, the whole blood was not fractionated, and total RNA was taken from it. The table lists this clonotype with many counts. Original analysis: The median was approximately 89,000 TCRs per sample, ranging 23,224 to 690,600. TCRdb recomputed calls from the RACE reads with MiXCR, one row per CDR3 protein. The V and J calls reflect TCRdb's pipeline rather than the authors' work. The sample contains about 41,000 distinct CDR3 sequences, about 4.1% of which appear only once.

The clonotype was recovered from a human donor in good health. Some clones in this sample may be carry-over from other donors' samples. Sequenced sample: whole blood. The V gene is TRBV25-1, the J gene TRBJ2-4; D not certain. The CDR3 DNA is TGTGCCAGCAGTGAGCCTCAGTCATGGAACATTCAGTACTTC. Amino acids: CASSEPQSWNIQYF.